This TCR beta chain was sequenced during a study of CD8 T cells in ankylosing spondylitis. Study-wide results and limits: Characteristic of ankylosing spondylitis blood, it appeared, was a TCR beta motif comprising several highly homologous variants. The study looked at matched synovial fluid samples from ankylosing spondylitis patients. Disease-linked clones were reported to be significantly enriched there. Both synovial fluid and blood in reactive arthritis had previously been reported to carry some motif variants.

Via MiXCR, TCRdb re-called the 5' RACE reads, giving one row per CDR3 protein. In the table there are roughly 240,000 distinct CDR3 sequences, around 8% of which are singletons. This clonotype occurred many times. The antigen remains undetermined. The germline V gene has CDR1 SGHTA and CDR2 FQGNSA. The ends were cut back, 0 bases at V and 0 bases at J, with 12 bases in the middle. The CDR3 spans 16 residues. The chain combines TRBV7-2 with TRBJ2-7; a possible D gene is TRBD1 (6 bases). Input material: blood, either unsorted or a sorted T cell fraction (not recorded which). This TCR came from a female donor with ankylosing spondylitis or in good health (not recorded which). In DNA form, the CDR3 reads TGTGCCAGCAGCTTAGCCCGACAGGTTAACTCCTACGAGCAGTACTTC. This codes for CASSLARQVNSYEQYF.